This paragraph covers one T cell receptor (beta chain) sequence. Its specificity is unknown. Other nucleotide sequences from this sample produce the same CDR3. This record comes from a study of cytomegalovirus exposure and HLA in healthy donors. Study outcomes and limitations: Researchers reported in a later analysis that a missense DCLRE1C variant was tied to TCR beta V- and J-gene trimming. A previous analysis found most TCR beta V segments productive roughly 90% or roughly 30% of the time. Most TCRs appeared rarely, but some public TCRs recurred in many donors. As a later analysis revealed, the rate of TCR association differed by HLA locus, with DRB1 most and HLA-C fewest.

PCR primers comprised 60 Vbeta and 13 Jbeta primers. The repertoire was sequenced with immunoSEQ multiplex PCR; TCRdb's copy has only in-frame clones and lacks some. The table records 150,000 to 200,000 clones, less than 85% of them present only once. The CDR3 length is 15 residues. Germline values: CDR1 SQVTM, CDR2 ANQGSEA. V lost 1 base and J lost 4, with 14 bases in between. V gene TRBV29-1 combines with J gene TRBJ2-1; tentatively, D is TRBD2 (7 bases). Sequencing input: PBMCs. The clonotype originates from a girl between 10 and 17 years old in good health and CMV-seropositive. The chain's CDR3 is CSVEGGGGGYNEQFF. In DNA, the CDR3 is TGCAGCGTTGAAGGTGGGGGGGGCGGGTACAATGAGCAGTTCTTC.